A single T cell receptor (beta chain) is shown here with its context. Its matching antigen is unknown. V was cut by 0 bases and J by 3 bases, with 14 bases left in between. The V gene's germline CDR1 is LGHNA and CDR2 YNFKEQ. The CDR3 runs 16 residues. Each library that profiled naive CD8 cells came from roughly 20,000 to 1,000,000 sorted cells with 10%, 30% or 50% RNA. Using a CD8+CD4-CCR7+CD45RA+ phenotype, naive CD8 T cells were sorted. These data are taken from a study of molecular identifiers for immune sequencing clone quantification. Previously described methods with listed TCR primers produced the bulk TCR libraries. TCRdb re-called the PCR reads through MiXCR, storing one row per CDR3 protein. The table lists some 100,000 distinct CDR3 sequences, roughly a third of them singletons, with under 5.5% in the top ten. Findings and limits, study-wide: The study reportedly detected spiked Jurkat TCR RNA from one cell among over 950,000 naive cells.

This TCR was recovered from a human donor in good health. Some libraries in this study had Jurkat cell RNA spiked in. The genes are TRBV4-2 and TRBJ1-2, with D uncertain. Sample: naive CD8+ T cells from blood, with Jurkat cell RNA spiked in. Subset here: FACS-sorted CD8+CD4-CCR7+CD45RA+ naive T cells. The CDR3 loop reads CASSQERAGEYYGYTF. The CDR3 DNA is TGTGCCAGCAGCCAAGAGAGGGCAGGAGAATACTATGGCTACACCTTC.